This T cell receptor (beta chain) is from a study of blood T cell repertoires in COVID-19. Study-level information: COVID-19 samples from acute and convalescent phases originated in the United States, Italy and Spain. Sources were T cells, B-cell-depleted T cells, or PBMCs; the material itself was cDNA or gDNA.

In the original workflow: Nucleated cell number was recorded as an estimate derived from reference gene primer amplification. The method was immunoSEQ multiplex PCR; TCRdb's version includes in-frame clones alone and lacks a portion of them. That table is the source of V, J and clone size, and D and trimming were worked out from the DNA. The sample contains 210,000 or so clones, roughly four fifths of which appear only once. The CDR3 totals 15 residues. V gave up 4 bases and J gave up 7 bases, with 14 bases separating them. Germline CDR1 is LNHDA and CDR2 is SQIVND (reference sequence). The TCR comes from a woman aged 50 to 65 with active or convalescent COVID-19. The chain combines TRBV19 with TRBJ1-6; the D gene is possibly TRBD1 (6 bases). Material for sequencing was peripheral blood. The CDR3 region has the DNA TGTGCCAGTAGTACGGGGGGGGCAAGGAATTCACCCCTCCACTTT. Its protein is CASSTGGARNSPLHF.